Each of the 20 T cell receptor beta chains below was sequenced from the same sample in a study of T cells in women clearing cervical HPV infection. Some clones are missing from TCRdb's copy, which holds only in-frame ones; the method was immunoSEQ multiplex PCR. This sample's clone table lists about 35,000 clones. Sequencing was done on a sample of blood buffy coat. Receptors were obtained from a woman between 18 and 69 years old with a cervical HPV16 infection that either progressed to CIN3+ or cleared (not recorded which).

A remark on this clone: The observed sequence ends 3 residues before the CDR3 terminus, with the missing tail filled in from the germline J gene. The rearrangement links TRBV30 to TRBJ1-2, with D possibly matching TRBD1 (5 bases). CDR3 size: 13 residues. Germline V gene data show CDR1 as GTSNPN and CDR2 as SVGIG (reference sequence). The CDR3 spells CAWSGQVLQDYTF. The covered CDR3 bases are TGTGCCTGGAGTGGGCAGGTCTTACAGGAC. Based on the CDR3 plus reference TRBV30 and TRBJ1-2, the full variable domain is SQTIHQWPATLVQPVGSPLSLECTVEGTSNPNLYWYRQAAGRGLQLLFYSVGIGQISSEVPQNLSASRPQDRQFILSSKKLLLSDSGFYLCAWSGQVLQDYTFGSGTRLTVV.

The CDR3 DNA, read in part, is TGTGCCAGCAGCTTGAAACAGGGGTCCCAAGAGACC. It codes for CASSLKQGSQET. The full-length CDR3 reads as CASSLKQGSQETQYF. This chain connects TRBV5-4 to TRBJ2-5; the match to TRBD1 covers 7 bases. Read coverage stops 3 residues before the CDR3 terminus; the germline J gene supplies the remainder. The junction had 4 bases not matched to a gene; V was cut back by 1 base and J by 1 base. CDR1 SGHNT and CDR2 YYREEE come from the germline V gene (reference sequence). The CDR3 length is 15 residues.

The DNA read from the CDR3 is TGTGCCAGCAGCTTAGAACTAGTTCCCAATGAG. This codes for CASSLELVPNE. The full CDR3 reads CASSLELVPNEQFF. The chain links TRBV11-2 to TRBJ2-1, with D possibly matching TRBD2 (5 bases). The CDR3 end falls 3 residues outside the read, so it is completed with the germline J gene. The ends were cut back, 0 bases at V and 6 bases at J, with 9 bases in the middle. The CDR3 has 14 residues. The germline V gene has CDR1 SGHAT and CDR2 FQNNGV.

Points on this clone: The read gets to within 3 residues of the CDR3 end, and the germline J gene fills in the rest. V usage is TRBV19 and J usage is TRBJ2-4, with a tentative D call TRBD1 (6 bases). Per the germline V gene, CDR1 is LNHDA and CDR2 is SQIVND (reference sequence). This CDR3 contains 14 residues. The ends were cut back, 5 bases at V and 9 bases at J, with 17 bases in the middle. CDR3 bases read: TGTGCCAGTAGTGCCGCCGGGACCAGGGGCATT. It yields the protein CASSAAGTRGI. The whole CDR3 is CASSAAGTRGIQYF.

The part of the CDR3 DNA that was read is TGTGCCAGCAGCGTAGCAGAAGGACTTGTCACAGATACG. Amino acid sequence: CASSVAEGLVTDT. The CDR3 reads in full as CASSVAEGLVTDTQYF. The V and J genes are TRBV9 and TRBJ2-3, with D maybe TRBD2 (5 bases). Read sequence stops 3 residues before the CDR3 end, and the germline J gene provides the missing end. Germline CDR1 SGDLS, CDR2 YYNGEE. Trimming pared 0 bases from V and 2 bases from J, leaving 13 bases between. This CDR3 comprises 16 residues.

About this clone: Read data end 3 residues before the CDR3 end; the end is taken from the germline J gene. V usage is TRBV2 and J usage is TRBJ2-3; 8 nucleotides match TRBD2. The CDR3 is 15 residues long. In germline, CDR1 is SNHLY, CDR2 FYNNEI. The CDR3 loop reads CASSGEAGGQETQYF. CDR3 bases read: TGTGCCAGCTCTGGAGAGGCGGGGGGTCAAGAGACG.

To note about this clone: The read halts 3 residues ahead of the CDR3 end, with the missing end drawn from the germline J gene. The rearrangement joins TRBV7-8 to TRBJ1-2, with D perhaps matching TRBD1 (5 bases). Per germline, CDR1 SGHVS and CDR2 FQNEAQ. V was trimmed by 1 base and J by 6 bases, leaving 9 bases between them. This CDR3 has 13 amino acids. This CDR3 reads CASSLVRGDGYTF. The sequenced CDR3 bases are TGTGCCAGCAGCTTAGTGCGGGGGGATGGC.

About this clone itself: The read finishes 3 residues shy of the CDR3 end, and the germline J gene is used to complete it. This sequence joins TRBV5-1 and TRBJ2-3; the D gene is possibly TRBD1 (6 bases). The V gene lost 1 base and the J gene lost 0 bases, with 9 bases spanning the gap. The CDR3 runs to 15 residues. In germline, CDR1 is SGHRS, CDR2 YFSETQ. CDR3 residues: CASSLQGTSTDTQYF. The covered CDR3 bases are TGCGCCAGCAGCTTGCAGGGGACAAGCACAGATACG.

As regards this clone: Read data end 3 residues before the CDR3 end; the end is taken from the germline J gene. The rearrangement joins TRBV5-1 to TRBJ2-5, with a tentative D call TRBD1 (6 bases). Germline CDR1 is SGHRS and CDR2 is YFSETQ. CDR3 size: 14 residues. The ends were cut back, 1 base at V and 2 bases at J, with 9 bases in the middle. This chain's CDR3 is CASSLQQGQETQYF. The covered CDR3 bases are TGCGCCAGCAGCTTGCAGCAGGGGCAAGAGACC.

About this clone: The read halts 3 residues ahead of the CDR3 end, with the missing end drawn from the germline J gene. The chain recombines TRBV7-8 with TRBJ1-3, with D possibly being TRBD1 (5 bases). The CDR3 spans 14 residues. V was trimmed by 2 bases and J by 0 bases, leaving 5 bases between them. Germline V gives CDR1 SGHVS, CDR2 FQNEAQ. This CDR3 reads CASSLQGSGNTIYF. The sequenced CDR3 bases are TGTGCCAGCAGCTTACAGGGCTCTGGAAACACC. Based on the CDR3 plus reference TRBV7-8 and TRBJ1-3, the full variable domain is GAGVSQSPRYKVAKRGQDVALRCDPISGHVSLFWYQQALGQGPEFLTYFQNEAQLDKSGLPSDRFFAERPEGSVSTLKIQRTQQEDSAVYLCASSLQGSGNTIYFGEGSWLTVV.

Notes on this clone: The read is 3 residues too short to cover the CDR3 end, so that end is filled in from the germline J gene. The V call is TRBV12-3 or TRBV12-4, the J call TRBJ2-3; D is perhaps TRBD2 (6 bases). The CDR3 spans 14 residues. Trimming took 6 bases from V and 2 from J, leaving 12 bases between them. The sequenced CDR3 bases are TGTGCCAGCAGCCCCGGACTATTCACAGATACG. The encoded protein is CASSPGLFTDT. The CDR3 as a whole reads CASSPGLFTDTQYF.

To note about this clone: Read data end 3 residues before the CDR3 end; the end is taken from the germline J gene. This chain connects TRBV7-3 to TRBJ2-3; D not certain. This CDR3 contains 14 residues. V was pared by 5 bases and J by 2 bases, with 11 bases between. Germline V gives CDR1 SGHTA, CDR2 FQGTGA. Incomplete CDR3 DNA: TGTGCCAGCAGCCAAGGGCTTTCCACAGATACG. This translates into CASSQGLSTDT. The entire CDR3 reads CASSQGLSTDTQYF.

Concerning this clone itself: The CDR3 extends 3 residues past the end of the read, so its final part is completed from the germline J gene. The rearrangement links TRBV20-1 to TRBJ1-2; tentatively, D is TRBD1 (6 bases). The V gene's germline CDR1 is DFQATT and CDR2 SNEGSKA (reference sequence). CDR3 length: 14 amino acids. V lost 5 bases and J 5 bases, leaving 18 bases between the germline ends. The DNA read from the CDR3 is TGCAGTGCTCTATGGACAGTCGGGCTTTATGGC. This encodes CSALWTVGLYG. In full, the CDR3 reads CSALWTVGLYGYTF.

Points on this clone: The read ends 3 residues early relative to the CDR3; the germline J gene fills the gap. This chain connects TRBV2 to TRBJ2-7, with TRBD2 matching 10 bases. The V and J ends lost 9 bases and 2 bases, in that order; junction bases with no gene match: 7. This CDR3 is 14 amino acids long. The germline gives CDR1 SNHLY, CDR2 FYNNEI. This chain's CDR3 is CASVGTSEAYEQYF. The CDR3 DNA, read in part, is TGTGCCAGTGTTGGGACTAGCGAAGCCTACGAG. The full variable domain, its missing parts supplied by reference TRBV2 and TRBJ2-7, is EPEVTQTPSHQVTQMGQEVILRCVPISNHLYFYWYRQILGQKVEFLVSFYNNEISEKSEIFDDQFSVERPDGSNFTLKIRSTKLEDSAMYFCASVGTSEAYEQYFGPGTRLTVT.

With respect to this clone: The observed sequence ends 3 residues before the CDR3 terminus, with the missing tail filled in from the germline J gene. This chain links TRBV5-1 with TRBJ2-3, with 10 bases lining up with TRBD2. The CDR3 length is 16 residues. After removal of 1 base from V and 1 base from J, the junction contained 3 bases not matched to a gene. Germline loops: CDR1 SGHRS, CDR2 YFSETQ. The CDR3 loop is CASSLRLAGGTDTQYF. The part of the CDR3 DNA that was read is TGCGCCAGCAGCTTGCGGCTAGCGGGAGGCACAGATACG. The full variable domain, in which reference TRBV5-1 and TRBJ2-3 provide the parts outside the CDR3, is KAGVTQTPRYLIKTRGQQVTLSCSPISGHRSVSWYQQTPGQGLQFLFEYFSETQRNKGNFPGRFSGRQFSNSRSEMNVSTLELGDSALYLCASSLRLAGGTDTQYFGPGTRLTVL.

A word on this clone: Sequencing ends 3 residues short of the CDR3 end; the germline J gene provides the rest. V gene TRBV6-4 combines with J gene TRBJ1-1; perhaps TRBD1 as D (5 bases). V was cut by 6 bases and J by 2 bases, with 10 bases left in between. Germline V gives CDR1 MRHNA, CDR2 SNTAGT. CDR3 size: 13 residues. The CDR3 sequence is CASSREGNTEAFF. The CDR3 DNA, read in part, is TGTGCCAGCAGCAGGGAGGGTAACACTGAA.

The CDR3 bases that were read are TGTGCCAGCAGCTCACTAGCGGGGGCCCCCAATGAG. Protein: CASSSLAGAPNE. The whole CDR3 protein reads CASSSLAGAPNEQFF. The J gene is TRBJ2-1, the V gene TRBV7-2; 11 nucleotides match TRBD2. With the read ending 3 residues before the CDR3 end, the germline J gene is used to fill in that end. Germline V lookup: CDR1 SGHTA, CDR2 FQGNSA. V dropped 4 bases and J dropped 6; count of bases not matched to a gene: 5. The CDR3 is 15 amino acids.

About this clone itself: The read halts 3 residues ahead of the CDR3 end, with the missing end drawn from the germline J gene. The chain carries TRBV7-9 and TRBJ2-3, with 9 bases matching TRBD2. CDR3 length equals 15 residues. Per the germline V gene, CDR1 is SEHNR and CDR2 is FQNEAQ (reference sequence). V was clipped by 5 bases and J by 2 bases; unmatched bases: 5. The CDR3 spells CASSQLAGPTDTQYF. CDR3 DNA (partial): TGTGCCAGCAGCCAACTAGCGGGCCCCACAGATACG.

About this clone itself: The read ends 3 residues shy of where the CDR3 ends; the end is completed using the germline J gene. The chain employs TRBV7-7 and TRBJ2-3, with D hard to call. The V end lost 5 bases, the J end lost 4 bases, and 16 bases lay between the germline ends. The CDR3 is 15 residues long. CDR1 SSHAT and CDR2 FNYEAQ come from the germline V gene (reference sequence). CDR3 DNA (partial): TGTGCCAGCAGCCCCGACAAGGGTATGCCAGATACG. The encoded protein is CASSPDKGMPDT. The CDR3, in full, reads CASSPDKGMPDTQYF.

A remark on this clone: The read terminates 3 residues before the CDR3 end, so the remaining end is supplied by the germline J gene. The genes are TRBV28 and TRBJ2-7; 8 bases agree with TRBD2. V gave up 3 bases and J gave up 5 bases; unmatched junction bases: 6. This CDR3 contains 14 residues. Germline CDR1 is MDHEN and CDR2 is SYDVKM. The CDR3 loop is CASSFMRGANEQYF. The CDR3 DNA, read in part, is TGTGCCAGCAGTTTTATGCGGGGGGCCAACGAG.